This T cell receptor beta chain stems from a study of blood T cell repertoires in COVID-19. Study-level information: Sites in the United States, Italy and Spain provided acute and convalescent COVID-19 samples. Sources were T cells, B-cell-depleted T cells, or PBMCs; the material itself was cDNA or gDNA.

This clone has more than one count but fewer than ten. The CDR3 has 14 residues. The germline CDR1 and CDR2 sequences are LNHNV and YYDKDF (reference sequence). Trimming shortened V by 1 base and J by 6 bases, and 13 bases separated the two germline ends. Per the study methods: How many nucleated cells were present was estimated from reference gene primer amplification. Only in-frame clones appear in the TCRdb table, and some are missing; sequencing was by immunoSEQ multiplex PCR. V and J calls and clone size follow that table, whereas D and trimming were derived from the DNA. The repertoire consists of 120,000 or so clones, with approximately 68% occurring once and the leading ten covering roughly 2.2%.

Sequencing was performed on peripheral blood. This clonotype was sampled from a woman in her seventies with acute or convalescent COVID-19. The chain recombines TRBV15 with TRBJ2-7, with D tentatively TRBD2 (7 bases). The CDR3 sequence is CATSRGQGGGEQYF. CDR3 in DNA: TGTGCCACCAGCAGAGGGCAGGGAGGGGGCGAGCAGTACTTC.